This is a list of T cell receptor beta chains from one sample in a study of blood T cell repertoires in COVID-19. Data came from immunoSEQ multiplex PCR; TCRdb stores just in-frame clones and leaves some out. The table shows approximately 220,000 clones, with more than 70% occurring only once. The sequenced sample was PBMCs or T cells enriched from blood (not recorded which). Receptors were obtained from a woman in her thirties or forties with acute COVID-19. CDR3s include the opening cysteine and the closing phenylalanine or tryptophan. The D gene is left open where the match is weak. Clone size appears in some rows only: once, few, many, or a class for an expanded clone.

v_call	j_call	d_call	clone_size	cdr3_aa	cdr3_nt
TRBV9	TRBJ2-3	TRBD2	.	CASSPGTSGFMADTQYF	TGTGCCAGCAGCCCCGGGACTAGCGGGTTCATGGCAGATACGCAGTATTTT
TRBV28	TRBJ1-2	.	.	CASNNRANYGYTF	TGTGCCAGCAACAACAGGGCCAACTATGGCTACACCTTC
TRBV30	TRBJ1-2	TRBD1	.	CAWSAPGGYGYTF	TGTGCCTGGAGCGCCCCAGGGGGCTATGGCTACACCTTC
TRBV7-2	TRBJ2-1	TRBD2	many	CASSLEGTSGRANEQFF	TGTGCCAGCAGCTTAGAAGGGACTAGCGGGAGGGCCAATGAGCAGTTCTTC
TRBV6-5	TRBJ1-1	.	.	CASSRTAVVTEAFF	TGTGCCAGCAGTAGGACAGCGGTTGTCACTGAAGCTTTCTTT
TRBV7-8	TRBJ2-2	.	.	CASNSGLTGSGELFF	TGTGCCAGCAACTCCGGACTAACGGGATCCGGGGAGCTGTTTTTT
TRBV19	TRBJ1-2	.	.	CASNPGTTGYTF	TGTGCCAGTAACCCCGGGACTACTGGCTACACCTTC
TRBV6-2/TRBV6-3	TRBJ2-2	.	.	CASSYSVTDRTGELFF	TGTGCCAGCAGTTACTCGGTCACAGACAGAACCGGGGAGCTGTTTTTT
TRBV15	TRBJ1-2	.	.	CATSRDPMGGLGYTF	TGTGCCACCAGCAGAGATCCCATGGGGGGTCTTGGCTACACCTTC
TRBV6-2/TRBV6-3	TRBJ2-7	TRBD2	.	CASSSTGLHTYEQYF	TGTGCCAGCAGTAGTACGGGACTACATACCTACGAGCAGTACTTC
TRBV9	TRBJ2-3	TRBD2	.	CASSVDRGGQTDTQYF	TGTGCCAGCAGCGTAGACCGGGGGGGCCAGACAGATACGCAGTATTTT
TRBV5-5	TRBJ1-4	TRBD1	.	CASSRARGDGEKLFF	TGTGCCAGCAGCCGGGCCAGGGGGGACGGTGAAAAACTGTTTTTT
TRBV6-6	TRBJ2-5	.	.	CASSPVQETQYF	TGTGCCAGCAGTCCTGTACAAGAGACCCAGTACTTC
TRBV27	TRBJ2-3	TRBD1	.	CASSDAGQGTDTQYF	TGTGCCAGCAGCGACGCGGGACAGGGGACAGATACGCAGTATTTT
TRBV14	TRBJ2-1	.	.	CASSQDRGKERSSYNEQFF	TGTGCCAGCAGCCAAGATCGAGGGAAGGAGAGAAGCTCCTACAATGAGCAGTTCTTC
TRBV30	TRBJ1-5	TRBD1	.	CAWGKGQVRGQPQHF	TGTGCCTGGGGCAAAGGACAGGTGCGCGGCCAGCCCCAGCATTTT
TRBV29-1	TRBJ2-7	TRBD1	once	CSAKGTGATYEQYF	TGCAGCGCAAAGGGGACAGGGGCTACCTACGAGCAGTACTTC
TRBV19	TRBJ2-7	.	once	CASSITSGTGLGEQYF	TGTGCCAGTAGTATAACATCCGGGACTGGTCTCGGCGAGCAGTACTTC
TRBV4-3	TRBJ2-1	TRBD2	.	CASSQALAGNEQFF	TGCGCCAGCAGCCAAGCGCTAGCGGGCAATGAGCAGTTCTTC
TRBV14	TRBJ2-7	.	.	CASSPEGPTGSSYEQYF	TGTGCCAGCAGCCCGGAGGGGCCCACGGGAAGCTCCTACGAGCAGTACTTC
TRBV6-5	TRBJ2-7	.	.	CASRSVLSYEQYF	TGTGCCAGCAGGTCGGTTTTATCCTACGAGCAGTACTTC
TRBV5-1	TRBJ2-7	TRBD2	.	CASSLGSGLADEQYF	TGCGCCAGCAGCTTGGGTTCGGGACTAGCGGACGAGCAGTACTTC
TRBV5-6	TRBJ1-5	TRBD1	once	CASSLGLEGAVQPQHF	TGTGCCAGCAGCTTGGGCCTGGAGGGGGCAGTTCAGCCCCAGCATTTT
TRBV7-9	TRBJ1-1	.	.	CASSLARTGFTEAFF	TGTGCCAGCAGCTTGGCAAGAACAGGTTTCACTGAAGCTTTCTTT
TRBV11-2	TRBJ1-2	.	.	CASSLGVGVIYGYTF	TGTGCCAGCAGCTTAGGGGTGGGAGTCATCTATGGCTACACCTTC
TRBV18	TRBJ1-3	.	.	CASSPQGTDGNTIYF	TGTGCCAGCTCACCCCAGGGAACTGATGGAAACACCATATATTTT
TRBV30	TRBJ2-3	TRBD2	.	CAWNPSGRHGNTQYF	TGTGCCTGGAACCCGAGCGGGAGACACGGAAATACGCAGTATTTT
TRBV5-4	TRBJ2-3	TRBD2	many	CASSLEAGGYTDTQYF	TGTGCCAGCAGCTTGGAAGCGGGGGGGTATACAGATACGCAGTATTTT
TRBV7-2	TRBJ1-3	.	.	CASSLLGGGGNTIYF	TGTGCCAGCAGCTTGCTGGGGGGTGGCGGAAACACCATATATTTT
TRBV7-8	TRBJ1-6	.	.	CASSLLQSANSPLHF	TGTGCCAGCAGCTTATTACAGTCCGCTAATTCACCCCTCCACTTT
TRBV29-1	TRBJ1-4	.	once	CSGSRGPNEKLFF	TGCAGCGGATCTAGGGGTCCTAATGAAAAACTGTTTTTT
TRBV5-4	TRBJ2-3	.	.	CASSLLDTQYF	TGTGCCAGCAGCCTTCTAGATACGCAGTATTTT
TRBV28	TRBJ1-2	.	.	CASSSGQSTYGYTF	TGTGCCAGCAGTTCCGGACAGTCAACATATGGCTACACCTTC
TRBV5-5	TRBJ1-6	TRBD1	.	CASSSDRGTYNSPLHF	TGTGCCAGCAGCTCGGACAGGGGCACCTATAATTCACCCCTCCACTTT
TRBV4-1	TRBJ1-5	TRBD1	.	CASSRRGTGGSNQPQHF	TGCGCCAGCAGCCGTAGGGGGACAGGGGGGAGCAATCAGCCCCAGCATTTT